These 11 T cell receptor beta chains were sequenced from one sample in a study of OX40 agonist ivuxolimab in advanced cancers. Library preparation used the immunoSEQ multiplex PCR assay. Sourced from immuneACCESS, this table was stored by TCRdb with only in-frame sequences that have V and J called. A share of the clones is absent; for the studies checked, an unresolved V gene accounts for under half, and the remainder has no known explanation. The sample table contains approximately 70,000 clones; only one count was recorded for about 93% of them. The top ten constitute roughly 6% of the sample. The starting material was CD4+ or CD8+ T cells sorted from blood, obtained in a trial of the OX40 agonist ivuxolimab. Receptor source: an adult with an advanced solid tumor such as melanoma, head and neck, liver or kidney cancer.

The J gene is TRBJ2-1, the V gene TRBV4-3, with D uncertain. Trimming pared 0 bases from V and 6 bases from J, leaving 15 bases between. Germline CDR1 reads LGHNA; CDR2 reads YSLEER. CDR3 size: 16 residues. CDR3: CASSQDRDPGSNEQFF. CDR3 in DNA: TGCGCCAGCAGCCAAGATAGAGACCCGGGCAGCAATGAGCAGTTCTTC.

This chain connects TRBV13 to TRBJ1-1; D gene uncertain. CDR3 length: 16 residues. V was shortened by 1 base and J by 5 bases, with 17 bases between the two germline ends. Looked up from germline, CDR1 is PRHDT and CDR2 is FYEKMQ (reference sequence). The CDR3 sequence is CASSLEGRRWTTEAFF. The CDR3 DNA reads TGTGCCAGCAGCTTAGAGGGTCGGCGGTGGACTACTGAAGCTTTCTTT.

The V and J genes are TRBV5-4 and TRBJ2-4; maybe TRBD1 (6 bases). Germline CDR1 is SGHNT and CDR2 is YYREEE (reference sequence). The CDR3 contains 13 residues. V was clipped by 3 bases and J by 5 bases, with 9 bases between them. The CDR3 bases are TGTGCCAGCAGCTCAGGGGTCGAAAACATTCAGTACTTC. This sequence encodes CASSSGVENIQYF.

The gene calls are TRBV9 and TRBJ2-2; TRBD1 might be the D (6 bases). The CDR3 spans 14 residues. Germline V lookup: CDR1 SGDLS, CDR2 YYNGEE. Between the trimmed V and J ends, which lost 4 bases and 4 bases, there was a span of 11 bases. CDR3 sequence: CASSSRGATGELFF. CDR3 bases: TGTGCCAGCAGCTCCAGGGGTGCCACCGGGGAGCTGTTTTTT.

V is TRBV30 and J is TRBJ1-2; no definite D call. Per the germline V gene, CDR1 is GTSNPN and CDR2 is SVGIG (reference sequence). The CDR3 covers 12 residues. Trimming shortened V by 4 bases and J by 1 base, and 7 bases separated the two germline ends. The CDR3 DNA reads TGTGCCTGGAAACACTTTAACTATGGCTACACCTTC. It yields the protein CAWKHFNYGYTF. The variable domain in full, completed from reference TRBV30 and TRBJ1-2, reads SQTIHQWPATLVQPVGSPLSLECTVEGTSNPNLYWYRQAAGRGLQLLFYSVGIGQISSEVPQNLSASRPQDRQFILSSKKLLLSDSGFYLCAWKHFNYGYTFGSGTRLTVV.

In this sample, this clone turned up once. This chain uses TRBV6-5 with TRBJ1-1; D possibly corresponds to TRBD1 (5 bases). Trimming took 5 bases from V and 1 from J, leaving 11 bases between them. The length of the CDR3 is 14 residues. Looked up from germline, CDR1 is MNHEY and CDR2 is SVGAGI. Here the CDR3 reads CASSGAAENTEAFF. CDR3 in DNA: TGTGCCAGCAGTGGGGCGGCGGAGAACACTGAAGCTTTCTTT.

The rearrangement joins TRBV27 to TRBJ2-7; 10 bases fit TRBD2. Trimming cost V 3 bases and J 6 bases; bases outside gene matches: 8. Germline loops: CDR1 MNHEY, CDR2 SMNVEV (reference sequence). This CDR3 is built from 15 residues. The CDR3: CASSFVLAGALEQYF. CDR3 sequence (DNA): TGTGCCAGCAGTTTCGTGCTAGCGGGAGCACTCGAGCAGTACTTC.

As for this clone: Being one base from a much bigger clone, this may be a read error. The chain couples TRBV7-6 to TRBJ2-2, with D uncertain. V was trimmed by 1 base and J by 2 bases, leaving 2 bases between them. Germline V CDR1 and CDR2: SGHVS, FNYEAQ. This CDR3 is 13 amino acids long. The CDR3 protein is CASSLGNTGELFF. The CDR3 region has the DNA TGTGCCAGCAGCTTAGGAAACACCGGGGAGCTGTTTTTT.

In its sample, this clone was seen once. The chain employs TRBV27 and TRBJ2-3; unclear D gene. This CDR3 is built from 15 residues. The germline V gene encodes CDR1 MNHEY and CDR2 SMNVEV (reference sequence). Trimming pared 6 bases from V and 2 bases from J, leaving 15 bases between. The CDR3: CASSLTISFTDTQYF. The CDR3 DNA reads TGTGCCAGCAGCCTTACCATCTCTTTCACAGATACGCAGTATTTT.

The V call is TRBV27, the J call TRBJ2-2; weak D call: TRBD1 (6 bases). Germline CDR1 MNHEY, CDR2 SMNVEV (reference sequence). Trimming took 3 bases from V and 6 from J, leaving 14 bases between them. CDR3 length: 15 amino acids. DNA of the CDR3: TGTGCCAGCAGTTTCCACCAAGGGGGATCCGGGGAGCTGTTTTTT. Translating it yields CASSFHQGGSGELFF.

The chain couples TRBV27 to TRBJ2-1; D perhaps matches TRBD2 (6 bases). With 2 bases removed from V and 4 bases from J, the gap between germline ends came to 15 bases. This CDR3 has 16 residues. Germline V gives CDR1 MNHEY, CDR2 SMNVEV (reference sequence). The CDR3 loop reads CASSLNGRVQYNEQFF. CDR3 bases: TGTGCCAGCAGTTTAAACGGGAGAGTACAATACAATGAGCAGTTCTTC.